The T cell receptor beta chain under discussion was sequenced for a study of T-cell reconstitution after alpha-beta-depleted transplantation in children. Unique molecular identifiers were incorporated into the prepared TCRbeta library. TCRdb redid the calling of the PCR reads with MiXCR, one entry per CDR3 protein. Among over 400,000 distinct CDR3 sequences listed, roughly an eighth were seen once. Trimming cost V 6 bases and J 6 bases, with 14 bases left between them. The CDR3 is 14 residues long. This clonotype occurred many times. The sequence came from a human donor who donated a stem cell graft to a child with combined immunodeficiency. The sequenced sample was PBMCs from the stem cell graft donor, obtained from the stem cell graft. The chain joins TRBV12-3 or TRBV12-4 to TRBJ1-4, with a tentative D call TRBD1 (5 bases). CDR3 coding DNA: TGTGCCAGCAGAGAGGACGGAGGGGATGAAAAACTGTTTTTT. Translation: CASREDGGDEKLFF.